This T cell receptor (beta chain) was identified during a study of CD8 T cells in ankylosing spondylitis. Overall study findings and caveats: There was reportedly significant enrichment of clones that were disease-linked in matched ankylosing spondylitis synovial fluid.

The sample holds a few counts of this clonotype. Its antigen is currently unknown. TCRdb redid the calling of the 5' RACE reads with MiXCR, one entry per CDR3 protein. The data hold about 190,000 distinct CDR3 sequences, with roughly 13% observed a single time. The germline V gene encodes CDR1 GTSNPN and CDR2 SVGIG (reference sequence). V was pared by 5 bases and J by 10 bases, with 14 bases between. This CDR3 region has 11 residues. The J gene is TRBJ2-5, the V gene TRBV30; D perhaps matches TRBD1 (5 bases). The sequence derives from a female donor with ankylosing spondylitis or in good health (not recorded which). Sequenced: blood, either unsorted or a sorted T cell fraction (not recorded which). The CDR3 DNA follows: TGTGCCTGGGGAACCCCCAGGGTCCAGTACTTC. It is translated as CAWGTPRVQYF.